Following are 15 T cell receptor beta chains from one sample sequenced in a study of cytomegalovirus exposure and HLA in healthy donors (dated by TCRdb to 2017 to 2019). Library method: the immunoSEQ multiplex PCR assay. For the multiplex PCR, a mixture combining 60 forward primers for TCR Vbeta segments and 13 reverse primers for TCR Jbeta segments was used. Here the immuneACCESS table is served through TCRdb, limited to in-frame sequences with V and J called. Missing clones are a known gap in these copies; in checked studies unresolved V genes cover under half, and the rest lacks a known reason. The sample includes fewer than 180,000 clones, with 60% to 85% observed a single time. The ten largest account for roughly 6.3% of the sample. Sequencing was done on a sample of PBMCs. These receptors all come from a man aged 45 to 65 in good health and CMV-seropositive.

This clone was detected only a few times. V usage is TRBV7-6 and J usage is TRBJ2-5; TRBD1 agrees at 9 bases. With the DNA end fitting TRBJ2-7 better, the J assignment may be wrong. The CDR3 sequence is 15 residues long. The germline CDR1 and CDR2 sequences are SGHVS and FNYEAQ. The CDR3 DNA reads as TGTGCCAGCAGCCCCGGACAGGGGCCCGGGTACGAGCAGTACTTC. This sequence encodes CASSPGQGPGYEQYF.

The DNA of the CDR3 is TGTGCCAGCAGCTTCTTTACAGGGGGCGGGAACGAGCAGTACTTC. Its protein product is CASSFFTGGGNEQYF. The chain has TRBV7-8 and TRBJ2-7, with 9 positions matching TRBD1. The CDR3 consists of 15 residues. J lost 5 bases, V lost 3 bases, and 8 bases had no gene match. Per the germline V gene, CDR1 is SGHVS and CDR2 is FQNEAQ.

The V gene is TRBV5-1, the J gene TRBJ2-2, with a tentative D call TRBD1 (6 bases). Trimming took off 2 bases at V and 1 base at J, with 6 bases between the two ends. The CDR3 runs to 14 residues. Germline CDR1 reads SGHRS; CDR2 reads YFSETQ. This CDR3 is CASSLQGNTGELFF. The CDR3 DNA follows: TGCGCCAGCAGCTTACAGGGGAACACCGGGGAGCTGTTTTTT.

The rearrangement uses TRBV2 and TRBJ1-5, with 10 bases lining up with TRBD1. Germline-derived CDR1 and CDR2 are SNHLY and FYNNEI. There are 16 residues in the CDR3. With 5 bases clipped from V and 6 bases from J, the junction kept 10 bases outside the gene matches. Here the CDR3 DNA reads TGTGCCAGCAGTAATCGACAGGGGGCTACCAGTCAGCCCCAGCATTTT. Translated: CASSNRQGATSQPQHF.

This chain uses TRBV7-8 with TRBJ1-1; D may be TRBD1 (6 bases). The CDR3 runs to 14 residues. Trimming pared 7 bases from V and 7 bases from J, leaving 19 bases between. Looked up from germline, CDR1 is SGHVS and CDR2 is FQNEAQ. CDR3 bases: TGTGCCAGCACCGCAAGCCGAGTACAGGGTGAAGCTTTCTTT. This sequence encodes CASTASRVQGEAFF.

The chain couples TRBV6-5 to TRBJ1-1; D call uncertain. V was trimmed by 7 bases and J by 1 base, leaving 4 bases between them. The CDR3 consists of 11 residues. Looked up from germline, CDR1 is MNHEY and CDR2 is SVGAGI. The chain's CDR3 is CASIRNTEAFF. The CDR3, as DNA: TGTGCCAGCATTAGGAACACTGAAGCTTTCTTT.

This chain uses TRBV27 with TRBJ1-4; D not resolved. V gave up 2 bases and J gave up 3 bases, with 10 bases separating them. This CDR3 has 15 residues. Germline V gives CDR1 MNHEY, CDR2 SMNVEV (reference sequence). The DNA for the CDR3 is TGTGCCAGCAGTTTAACAGACGCTTCTAATGAAAAACTGTTTTTT. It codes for CASSLTDASNEKLFF.

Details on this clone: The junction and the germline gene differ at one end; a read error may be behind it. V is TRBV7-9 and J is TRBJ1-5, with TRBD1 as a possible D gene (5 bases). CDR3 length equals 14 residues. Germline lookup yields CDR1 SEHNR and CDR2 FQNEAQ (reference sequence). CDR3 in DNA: TGTTCCAGCAGCTCGGGGGGGGTAGGTCAGCCCCAGCATTTT. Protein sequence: CSSSSGGVGQPQHF. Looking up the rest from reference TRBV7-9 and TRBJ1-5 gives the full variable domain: DTGVSQNPRHKITKRGQNVTFRCDPISEHNRLYWYRQTLGQGPEFLTYFQNEAQLEKSRLLSDRFSAERPKGSFSTLEIQRTEQGDSAMYLCSSSSGGVGQPQHFGDGTRLSIL.

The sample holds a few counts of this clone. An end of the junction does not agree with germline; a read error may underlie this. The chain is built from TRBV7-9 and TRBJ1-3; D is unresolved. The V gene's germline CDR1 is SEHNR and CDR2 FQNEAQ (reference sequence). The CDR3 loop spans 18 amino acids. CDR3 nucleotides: TGTTCCAGCAGCTCCCCCGGTAATCGACTGAGCTCTGGAAACACCATATATTTT. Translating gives CSSSSPGNRLSSGNTIYF.

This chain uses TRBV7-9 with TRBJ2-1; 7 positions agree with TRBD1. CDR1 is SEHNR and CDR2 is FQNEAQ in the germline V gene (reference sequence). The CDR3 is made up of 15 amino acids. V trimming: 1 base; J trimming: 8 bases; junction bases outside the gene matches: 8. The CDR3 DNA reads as TGTGCCAGCAGCTTAGAGGCACAGGGGTTCGATGAGCAGTTCTTC. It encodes CASSLEAQGFDEQFF.

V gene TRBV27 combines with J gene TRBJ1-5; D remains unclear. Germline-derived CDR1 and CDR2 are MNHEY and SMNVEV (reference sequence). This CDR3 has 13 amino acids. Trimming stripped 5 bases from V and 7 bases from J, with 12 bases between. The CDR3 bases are TGTGCCAGCAGTACGACGGGGAGCCAGCCCCAGCATTTT. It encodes CASSTTGSQPQHF.

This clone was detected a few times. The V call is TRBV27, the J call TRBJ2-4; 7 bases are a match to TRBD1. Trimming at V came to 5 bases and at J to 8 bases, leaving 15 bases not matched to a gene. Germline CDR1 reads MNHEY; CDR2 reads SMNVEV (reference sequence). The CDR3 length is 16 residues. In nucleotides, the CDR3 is TGTGCCAGCAGTCCCACCACTACGGACAGGTTCGACATTCAGTACTTC. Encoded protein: CASSPTTTDRFDIQYF.

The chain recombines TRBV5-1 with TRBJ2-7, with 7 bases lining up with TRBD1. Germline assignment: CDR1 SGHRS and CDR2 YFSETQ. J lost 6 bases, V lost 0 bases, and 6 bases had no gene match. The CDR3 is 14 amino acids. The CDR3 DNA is TGCGCCAGCAGCTTGGGTCAGGGGGATGGCGAGCAGTACTTC. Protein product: CASSLGQGDGEQYF.

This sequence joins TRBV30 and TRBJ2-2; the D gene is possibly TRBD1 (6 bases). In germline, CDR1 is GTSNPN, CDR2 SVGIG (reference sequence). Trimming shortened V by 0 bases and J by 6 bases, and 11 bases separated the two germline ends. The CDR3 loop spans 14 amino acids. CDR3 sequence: CAWSVLGQSGELFF. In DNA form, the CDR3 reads TGTGCCTGGAGTGTATTAGGACAGTCCGGGGAGCTGTTTTTT.

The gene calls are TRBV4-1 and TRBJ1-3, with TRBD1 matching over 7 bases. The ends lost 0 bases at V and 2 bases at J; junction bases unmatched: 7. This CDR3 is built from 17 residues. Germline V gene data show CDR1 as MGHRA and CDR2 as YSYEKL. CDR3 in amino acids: CASSQDHSTGAGNTIYF. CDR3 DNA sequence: TGCGCCAGCAGCCAAGATCACTCCACAGGGGCTGGAAACACCATATATTTT.